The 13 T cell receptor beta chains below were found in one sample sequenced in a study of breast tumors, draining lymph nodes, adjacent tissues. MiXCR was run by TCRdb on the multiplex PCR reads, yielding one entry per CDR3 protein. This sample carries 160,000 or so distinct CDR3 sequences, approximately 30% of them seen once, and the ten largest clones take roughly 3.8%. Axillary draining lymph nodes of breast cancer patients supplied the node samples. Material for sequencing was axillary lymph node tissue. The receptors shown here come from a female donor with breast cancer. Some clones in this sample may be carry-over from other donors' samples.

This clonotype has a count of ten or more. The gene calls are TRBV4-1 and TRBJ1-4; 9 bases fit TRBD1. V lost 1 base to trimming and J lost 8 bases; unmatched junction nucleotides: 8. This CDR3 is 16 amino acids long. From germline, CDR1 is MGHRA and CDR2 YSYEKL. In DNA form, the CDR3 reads TGCGCCAGCAGCCAAGTTTCGGGACAGGGTCGAGAAAAACTGTTTTTT. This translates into CASSQVSGQGREKLFF.

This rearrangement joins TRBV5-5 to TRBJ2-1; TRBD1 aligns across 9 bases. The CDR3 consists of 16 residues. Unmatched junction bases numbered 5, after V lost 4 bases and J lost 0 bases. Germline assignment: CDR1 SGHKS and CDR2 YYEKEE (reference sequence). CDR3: CASSQRQGDSYNEQFF. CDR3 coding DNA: TGTGCCAGCAGCCAGAGACAGGGGGACTCCTACAATGAGCAGTTCTTC.

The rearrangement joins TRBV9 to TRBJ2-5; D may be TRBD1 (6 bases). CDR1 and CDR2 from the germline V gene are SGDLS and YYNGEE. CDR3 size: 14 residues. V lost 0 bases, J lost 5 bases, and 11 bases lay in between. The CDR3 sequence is CASSVVGASETQYF. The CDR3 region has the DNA TGTGCCAGCAGCGTAGTGGGGGCTTCGGAGACCCAGTACTTC.

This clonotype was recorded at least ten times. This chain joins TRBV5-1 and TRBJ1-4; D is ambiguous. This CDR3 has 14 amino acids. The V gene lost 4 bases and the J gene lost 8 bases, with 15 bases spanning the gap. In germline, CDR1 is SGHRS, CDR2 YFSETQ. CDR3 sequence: CASSIGPTGEKLFF. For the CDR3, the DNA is TGCGCCAGCAGCATCGGTCCAACGGGCGAAAAACTGTTTTTT.

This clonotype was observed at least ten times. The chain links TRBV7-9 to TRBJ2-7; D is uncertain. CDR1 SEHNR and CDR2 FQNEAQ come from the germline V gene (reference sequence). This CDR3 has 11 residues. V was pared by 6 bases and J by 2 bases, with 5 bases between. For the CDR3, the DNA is TGTGCCAGCAGTCCGGCCTACGAGCAGTACTTC. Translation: CASSPAYEQYF.

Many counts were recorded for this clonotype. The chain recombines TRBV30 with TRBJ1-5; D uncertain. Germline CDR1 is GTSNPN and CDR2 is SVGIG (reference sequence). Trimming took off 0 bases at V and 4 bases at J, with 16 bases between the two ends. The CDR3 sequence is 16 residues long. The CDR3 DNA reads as TGTGCCTGGAGTGTACACGGAAGAGGTGGAAATCAGCCCCAGCATTTT. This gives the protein CAWSVHGRGGNQPQHF.

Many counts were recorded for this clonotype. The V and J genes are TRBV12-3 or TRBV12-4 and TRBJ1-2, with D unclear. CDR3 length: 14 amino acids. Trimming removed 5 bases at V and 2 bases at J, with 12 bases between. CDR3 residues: CASSHSLGNYGYTF. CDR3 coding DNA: TGTGCCAGCAGTCATTCCCTTGGGAACTATGGCTACACCTTC.

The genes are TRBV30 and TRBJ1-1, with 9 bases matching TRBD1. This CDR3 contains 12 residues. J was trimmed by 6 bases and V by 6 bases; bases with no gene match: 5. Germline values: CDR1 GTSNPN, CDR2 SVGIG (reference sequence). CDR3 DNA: TGTGCCTGTACAGGGGGCGGCGCTGAAGCTTTCTTT. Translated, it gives CACTGGGAEAFF.

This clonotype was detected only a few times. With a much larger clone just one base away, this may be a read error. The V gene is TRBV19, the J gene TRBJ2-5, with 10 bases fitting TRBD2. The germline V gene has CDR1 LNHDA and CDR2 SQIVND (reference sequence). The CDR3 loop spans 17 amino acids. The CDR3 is CASSPVGASGGQETQSF. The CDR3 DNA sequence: TGTGCCAGTAGCCCGGTGGGGGCTAGCGGGGGCCAAGAGACCCAGTCCTTC.

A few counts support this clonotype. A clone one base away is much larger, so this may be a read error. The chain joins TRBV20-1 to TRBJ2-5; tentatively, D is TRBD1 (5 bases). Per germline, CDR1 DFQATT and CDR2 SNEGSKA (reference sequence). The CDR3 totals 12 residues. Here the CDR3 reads CSATRQQETPYF. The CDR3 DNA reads TGCAGTGCTACCAGACAGCAAGAGACCCCGTACTTC.

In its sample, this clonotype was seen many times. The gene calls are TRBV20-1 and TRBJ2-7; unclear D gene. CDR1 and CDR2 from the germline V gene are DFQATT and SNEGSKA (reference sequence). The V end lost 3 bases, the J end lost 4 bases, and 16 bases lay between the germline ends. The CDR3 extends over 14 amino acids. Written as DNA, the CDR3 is TGCAGTGCTAGTCCTCCTGCGGAGTCTTACGAGCAGTACTTC. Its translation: CSASPPAESYEQYF.

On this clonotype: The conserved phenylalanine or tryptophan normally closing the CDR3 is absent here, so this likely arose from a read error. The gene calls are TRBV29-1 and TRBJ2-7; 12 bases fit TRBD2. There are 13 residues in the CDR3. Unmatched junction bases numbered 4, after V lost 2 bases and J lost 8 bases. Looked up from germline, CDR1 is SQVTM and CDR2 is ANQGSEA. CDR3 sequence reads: CSVELAGGYKQYY. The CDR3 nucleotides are TGCAGCGTTGAACTAGCGGGAGGGTACAAGCAGTACTAC.

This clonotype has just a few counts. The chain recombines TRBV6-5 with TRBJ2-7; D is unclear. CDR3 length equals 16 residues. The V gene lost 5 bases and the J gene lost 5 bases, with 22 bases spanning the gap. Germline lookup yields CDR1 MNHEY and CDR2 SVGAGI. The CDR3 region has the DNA TGTGCCAGCAGTCCCAAGGTGGGGTCAGTAGTCCACGAGCAGTACTTC. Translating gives CASSPKVGSVVHEQYF.